The 8 T cell receptor beta chains in this list originate from one sample, sequenced in a study of blood T cell repertoires in COVID-19. Method: immunoSEQ multiplex PCR; TCRdb's copy keeps in-frame clones and lacks some. This table holds under 130,000 clones, about 85% found once. Sample: peripheral blood. These receptors were collected from a human donor in a cohort sampled during active COVID-19.

The J gene is TRBJ2-5, the V gene TRBV21-1; the D segment call TRBD2 is taken from the table without a DNA check. TRBV21-1 is termed a pseudogene. The CDR3 runs to 10 residues. The chain's CDR3 is CASSPWRRYF. The CDR3 DNA reads TGTGCCAGCAGCCCTTGGCGGCGGTACTTC.

This clone showed up just a few times. V and J are TRBV28 and TRBJ1-2, with D maybe TRBD1 (6 bases). Trimming took 10 bases from V and 1 from J, leaving 10 bases between them. This CDR3 is built from 12 residues. The germline CDR1 and CDR2 sequences are MDHEN and SYDVKM. This chain's CDR3 is CATVQGNYGYTF. CDR3 coding DNA: TGTGCCACCGTACAGGGTAACTATGGCTACACCTTC.

This clone was observed once. The chain has TRBV5-1 and TRBJ2-1; D is undetermined. The V gene's germline CDR1 is SGHRS and CDR2 YFSETQ. This CDR3 spans 15 amino acids. V gave up 0 bases and J gave up 5 bases, with 12 bases separating them. The CDR3: CASSLGSSTHNEQFF. The CDR3, as DNA: TGCGCCAGCAGCTTGGGGTCCTCCACTCACAATGAGCAGTTCTTC.

The chain has TRBV9 and TRBJ2-1, with TRBD2 identical over 7 bases. V shed 4 bases, J shed 8 bases, and the junction held 12 bases outside the gene matches. This CDR3 region has 15 residues. The V gene's germline CDR1 is SGDLS and CDR2 YYNGEE. The CDR3 sequence is CASSSESSGWDEQFF. CDR3 bases: TGTGCCAGCAGCTCCGAGAGTAGCGGGTGGGATGAGCAGTTCTTC.

This clone appeared once. The rearrangement joins TRBV5-1 to TRBJ2-5, with 7 bases aligning to TRBD1. J was trimmed by 1 base and V by 7 bases; bases with no gene match: 7. CDR3 length: 14 residues. The V gene's germline CDR1 is SGHRS and CDR2 YFSETQ. The CDR3, as DNA: TGCGCCAGCGCCCCTCCAGGGGGCCAAGAGACCCAGTACTTC. Translated, it gives CASAPPGGQETQYF.

The chain carries TRBV27 and TRBJ1-1; no clear D gene. Germline V gene lookup returns CDR1 MNHEY and CDR2 SMNVEV (reference sequence). The CDR3 is made up of 13 amino acids. V shed 9 bases and J shed 4 bases, with 15 bases lying between them. CDR3 sequence: CASKTLRGTEAFF. The CDR3 nucleotides read TGTGCCAGTAAAACCCTTCGGGGCACTGAAGCTTTCTTT.

The V gene is TRBV7-9, the J gene TRBJ2-7, with 8 nucleotides matching TRBD2. The V and J ends lost 3 bases and 2 bases, in that order; junction bases with no gene match: 12. This CDR3 region has 17 residues. Per the germline V gene, CDR1 is SEHNR and CDR2 is FQNEAQ (reference sequence). CDR3 DNA: TGTGCCAGCAGCTTTGGAATGTTCGGGGGGGAAGCCTACGAGCAGTACTTC. Protein sequence: CASSFGMFGGEAYEQYF.

V is TRBV11-2 and J is TRBJ1-5; a weak D match, TRBD1 (5 bases). The length of the CDR3 is 15 residues. The germline V and J ends were trimmed by 0 bases and 6 bases, with 12 bases remaining between them. The germline V gene has CDR1 SGHAT and CDR2 FQNNGV. Here the CDR3 DNA reads TGTGCCAGCAGCTTAGATCCCTCAGGGTTTCAGCCCCAGCATTTT. Amino acids: CASSLDPSGFQPQHF.